The 5 T cell receptor beta chains reported below all come from one sample, sequenced in a study of T cell responses to AZD1222 COVID-19 vaccine. Repertoires were generated with immunoSEQ multiplex PCR, while TCRdb's copy carries only in-frame clones and drops some. The data contain around 130,000 clones, 86% of them singletons. This specimen consisted of peripheral blood, obtained on day 0 of AZD1222 vaccination. The receptor source for this set is an adult in good health.

This chain joins TRBV3-1 (or the pseudogene TRBV3-2) and TRBJ2-5; 9 nucleotides agree with TRBD1. CDR1 is LGHDT and CDR2 is YNNKEL in the germline V gene (reference sequence). The CDR3 sequence is 15 residues long. Trimming removed 4 bases from V and 7 bases from J; junction bases left unmatched: 10. CDR3 sequence: CASSPFRDRVRTQYF. In DNA form, the CDR3 reads TGTGCCAGCAGCCCCTTCCGGGACAGGGTGAGGACCCAGTACTTC.

The J gene is TRBJ2-5, the V gene TRBV9; TRBD1 matches at 8 bases. CDR1 is SGDLS and CDR2 is YYNGEE in the germline V gene. J lost 1 base, V lost 0 bases, and 5 bases had no gene match. The CDR3 spans 16 residues. For the CDR3, the DNA is TGTGCCAGCAGCGTAGCAGGGGGCGGCTTCCAAGAGACCCAGTACTTC. Translating gives CASSVAGGGFQETQYF.

The chain recombines TRBV11-2 with TRBJ2-4; possibly TRBD1 for D (5 bases). Germline CDR1 and CDR2: SGHAT and FQNNGV. The V and J ends lost 4 bases and 0 bases respectively, with 13 bases between them. The CDR3 runs to 16 residues. DNA for the CDR3: TGTGCCAGCAGCTCCAGGACACTAATAGCCAAAAACATTCAGTACTTC. Amino acid sequence: CASSSRTLIAKNIQYF.

The chain uses TRBV28 and TRBJ2-3, with TRBD1 identical over 7 bases. After removal of 4 bases from V and 0 bases from J, the junction contained 4 bases not matched to a gene. Germline V gene lookup returns CDR1 MDHEN and CDR2 SYDVKM. The CDR3 runs 15 residues. CDR3 loop: CASSYGTASTDTQYF. DNA of the CDR3: TGTGCCAGCAGTTACGGGACAGCAAGCACAGATACGCAGTATTTT. Drawing the rest from reference TRBV28 and TRBJ2-3, the complete variable domain is DVKVTQSSRYLVKRTGEKVFLECVQDMDHENMFWYRQDPGLGLRLIYFSYDVKMKEKGDIPEGYSVSREKKERFSLILESASTNQTSMYLCASSYGTASTDTQYFGPGTRLTVL.

V usage is TRBV21-1 and J usage is TRBJ1-5; whether TRBD1, the table's D call, matches the DNA was not checked. TRBV21-1 counts as a pseudogene. This CDR3 has 16 amino acids. The CDR3 protein is CASTRQGPFSNQPQHF. In nucleotides, the CDR3 is TGTGCCAGCACCCGACAGGGTCCCTTTAGCAATCAGCCCCAGCATTTT.